A selection of T cell receptor beta chains follows, all from one sample in a study of blood T cell repertoires in COVID-19. The repertoire was sequenced with immunoSEQ multiplex PCR; TCRdb's copy has only in-frame clones and lacks some. This table has 300,000 to 400,000 clones, under 90% appearing once. Sequenced: PBMCs or T cells enriched from blood (not recorded which). These receptors were collected from a man aged 60 to 75 who had recovered from COVID-19. CDR3s leave out the opening cysteine and the closing phenylalanine or tryptophan. Clone size, where shown, is once, few, many, or a class for clones that have expanded.

len: 11; v_gene: TRBV3-1/TRBV3-2; abundance: .; j_gene: TRBJ2-2; CDR3aa: ASRTEHTGELF
len: 11; v_gene: TRBV7-3; abundance: .; j_gene: TRBJ2-1; CDR3aa: ASSLPRGDEQF
len: 12; v_gene: TRBV28; abundance: few; j_gene: TRBJ1-1; CDR3aa: ASSLRTGTFSAF
len: 15; v_gene: TRBV5-1; abundance: .; j_gene: TRBJ2-7; CDR3aa: ASSLGLAGGPPYEQY
len: 15; v_gene: TRBV3-1/TRBV3-2; abundance: once; j_gene: TRBJ1-3; CDR3aa: ASSQPGQSNSGNTIY
len: 13; v_gene: TRBV3-1/TRBV3-2; abundance: .; j_gene: TRBJ2-1; CDR3aa: ASSDRDRQYNEQF
len: 12; v_gene: TRBV28; abundance: .; j_gene: TRBJ2-3; CDR3aa: ASSLQGAGDTQY
len: 12; v_gene: TRBV5-4; abundance: .; j_gene: TRBJ2-7; CDR3aa: ASSFGQMGYEQY
len: 14; v_gene: TRBV5-1; abundance: .; j_gene: TRBJ2-2; CDR3aa: ASSLESGRASGELF
len: 13; v_gene: TRBV19; abundance: .; j_gene: TRBJ1-5; CDR3aa: ASSTLRQGDQPQH
len: 11; v_gene: TRBV5-1; abundance: .; j_gene: TRBJ1-2; CDR3aa: ASSLVDSYGYT
len: 12; v_gene: TRBV16; abundance: once; j_gene: TRBJ2-7; CDR3aa: ASRPMGQGYEQY
len: 9; v_gene: TRBV30; abundance: .; j_gene: TRBJ1-2; CDR3aa: AWARGNGYT
len: 13; v_gene: TRBV7-9; abundance: .; j_gene: TRBJ2-2; CDR3aa: ASSLAEGNTGELF
len: 13; v_gene: TRBV28; abundance: .; j_gene: TRBJ1-5; CDR3aa: ASSFAGDRAQPQH
len: 13; v_gene: TRBV30; abundance: .; j_gene: TRBJ1-5; CDR3aa: AWTLGQGGNQPQH
len: 12; v_gene: TRBV5-1; abundance: once; j_gene: TRBJ2-3; CDR3aa: ASSLAVNTDTQY
len: 15; v_gene: TRBV28; abundance: .; j_gene: TRBJ2-1; CDR3aa: ASRKGTSLFSYNEQF
len: 11; v_gene: TRBV3-1/TRBV3-2; abundance: .; j_gene: TRBJ1-1; CDR3aa: ASSRRQGAEAF
len: 13; v_gene: TRBV6-5; abundance: .; j_gene: TRBJ2-5; CDR3aa: ASSTLLGGKETQY
len: 12; v_gene: TRBV9; abundance: .; j_gene: TRBJ2-7; CDR3aa: ASSALDQRTEQY
len: 13; v_gene: TRBV2; abundance: .; j_gene: TRBJ2-5; CDR3aa: ASSEVAGGRETQY
len: 14; v_gene: TRBV18; abundance: .; j_gene: TRBJ2-5; CDR3aa: ASSPGPQGREETQY
len: 14; v_gene: TRBV19; abundance: .; j_gene: TRBJ1-3; CDR3aa: ASSEQNRGSGNTIY
len: 13; v_gene: TRBV7-7; abundance: few; j_gene: TRBJ2-1; CDR3aa: ASSLSASNYNEQF
len: 14; v_gene: TRBV6-6; abundance: .; j_gene: TRBJ1-5; CDR3aa: ASLGRQGEGNQPQH
len: 14; v_gene: TRBV5-4; abundance: .; j_gene: TRBJ2-2; CDR3aa: ASSFGLESNTGELF
len: 12; v_gene: TRBV19; abundance: .; j_gene: TRBJ1-2; CDR3aa: ASSIGREVGGYT
len: 13; v_gene: TRBV28; abundance: .; j_gene: TRBJ1-5; CDR3aa: ASRKDRGSHQPQH
len: 10; v_gene: TRBV2; abundance: .; j_gene: TRBJ2-1; CDR3aa: ASSVASNEQF
len: 13; v_gene: TRBV5-4; abundance: .; j_gene: TRBJ2-7; CDR3aa: ASRLGQGEPYEQY
len: 12; v_gene: TRBV18; abundance: .; j_gene: TRBJ1-1; CDR3aa: ASSGGTVLVGAF
len: 13; v_gene: TRBV10-1; abundance: .; j_gene: TRBJ2-4; CDR3aa: ASSESPTSRDIQY
len: 11; v_gene: TRBV3-1/TRBV3-2; abundance: .; j_gene: TRBJ1-2; CDR3aa: ASSQVVDGGYT
len: 12; v_gene: TRBV24-1; abundance: .; j_gene: TRBJ2-7; CDR3aa: ATSSSTVVGEQY
len: 11; v_gene: TRBV9; abundance: .; j_gene: TRBJ1-5; CDR3aa: ASSTSGNQPQH
len: 13; v_gene: TRBV7-2; abundance: .; j_gene: TRBJ1-1; CDR3aa: ASSPRTGRDTEAF
len: 12; v_gene: TRBV5-1; abundance: .; j_gene: TRBJ1-4; CDR3aa: ASSTTGNNEKLF
len: 14; v_gene: TRBV6-5; abundance: .; j_gene: TRBJ1-4; CDR3aa: ASSFRGIGTNEKLF
len: 13; v_gene: TRBV19; abundance: .; j_gene: TRBJ2-5; CDR3aa: ASSSTTSGTETQY
len: 13; v_gene: TRBV11-2; abundance: .; j_gene: TRBJ1-1; CDR3aa: ASSPPLGGRTEAF
len: 13; v_gene: TRBV5-1; abundance: .; j_gene: TRBJ1-2; CDR3aa: ASSLARGPRYGYT
len: 12; v_gene: TRBV18; abundance: .; j_gene: TRBJ2-1; CDR3aa: ASSPPDRAFEQF
len: 16; v_gene: TRBV28; abundance: .; j_gene: TRBJ2-3; CDR3aa: ASTLAGGPKSHTDTQY
len: 12; v_gene: TRBV7-2; abundance: .; j_gene: TRBJ2-7; CDR3aa: ASSLGTGDTVQY
len: 13; v_gene: TRBV9; abundance: .; j_gene: TRBJ2-7; CDR3aa: ASSVGQGPFYEQY
len: 13; v_gene: TRBV2; abundance: .; j_gene: TRBJ2-3; CDR3aa: ASSGTGGGTDTQY
len: 11; v_gene: TRBV6-5; abundance: .; j_gene: TRBJ1-4; CDR3aa: ASARVTNEKLF
len: 13; v_gene: TRBV6-5; abundance: .; j_gene: TRBJ2-1; CDR3aa: ASSYVLAGYNEQF
len: 11; v_gene: TRBV5-1; abundance: once; j_gene: TRBJ2-3; CDR3aa: ASIDRGPDTQY
len: 11; v_gene: TRBV5-8; abundance: .; j_gene: TRBJ1-2; CDR3aa: ASSRTQNYGYT
len: 13; v_gene: TRBV11-1; abundance: .; j_gene: TRBJ2-7; CDR3aa: ASSPRTDLSYEQY
len: 13; v_gene: TRBV25-1; abundance: few; j_gene: TRBJ1-5; CDR3aa: ARTLTGRHYQPQH
len: 12; v_gene: TRBV30; abundance: .; j_gene: TRBJ2-7; CDR3aa: AWGTSGGSYEQY
len: 15; v_gene: TRBV27; abundance: few; j_gene: TRBJ1-5; CDR3aa: ASRPLGGRTSNQPQH